This TCR beta chain originates from a study of blood T cell repertoires in COVID-19. Only a few counts were recorded for this clone. Deletions cut 6 bases from V and 2 bases from J, with 7 bases between. CDR1 ENHRY and CDR2 SYGVKD come from the germline V gene. The CDR3 extends over 12 amino acids. Some clones are missing from TCRdb's copy, which holds only in-frame ones; the method was immunoSEQ multiplex PCR. The sample has 200,000 to 250,000 clones; 86% are singletons. The origin of this receptor is a woman aged 40 to 50 with acute COVID-19. Sequencing was carried out using PBMCs or T cells enriched from blood (not recorded which). The rearrangement uses TRBV10-3 and TRBJ1-1; maybe TRBD1 (5 bases). Here the CDR3 DNA reads TGTGCCATCAGCCGGACAAACACTGAAGCTTTCTTT. Amino acids: CAISRTNTEAFF.